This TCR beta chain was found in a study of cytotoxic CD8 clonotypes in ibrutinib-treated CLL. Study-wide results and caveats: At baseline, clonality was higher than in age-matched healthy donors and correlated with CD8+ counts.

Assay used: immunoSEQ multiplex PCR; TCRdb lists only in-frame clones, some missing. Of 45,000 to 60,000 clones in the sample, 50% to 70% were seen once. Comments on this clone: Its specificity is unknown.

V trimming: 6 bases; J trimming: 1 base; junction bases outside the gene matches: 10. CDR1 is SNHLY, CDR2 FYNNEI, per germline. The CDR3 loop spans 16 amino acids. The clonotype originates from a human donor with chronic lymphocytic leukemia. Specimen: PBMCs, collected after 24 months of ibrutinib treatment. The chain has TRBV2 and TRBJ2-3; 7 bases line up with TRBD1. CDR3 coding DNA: TGTGCCAGCAGCCCGTGGACAGGTGTTCGCACAGATACGCAGTATTTT. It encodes CASSPWTGVRTDTQYF.